The clone carrying this T cell receptor beta chain was recorded at least ten times. Its antigen is undetermined. The CDR3 loop spans 12 amino acids. Germline lookup yields CDR1 SNHLY and CDR2 FYNNEI. V gave up 7 bases and J gave up 2 bases, with 8 bases separating them. The data were obtained in a study of T cells in Graves' hyperthyroidism and ophthalmopathy. In the study overall: Any treatment followed the collection of peripheral blood at initial diagnosis.

Overall study findings and caveats: A model of 13 V-J pairs discriminated ophthalmopathy from stable hyperthyroidism.

Template material for amplifying TCR beta CDR3 regions consisted of RNA transcripts. An initial round of RT-PCR targeting the TCR CDR3 relied on the HTBI primer set. One entry per CDR3 protein results from TCRdb running MiXCR on the multiplex PCR reads. The sample carries about 380,000 distinct CDR3 sequences, less than 20% recorded once. Fresh peripheral blood, around 10 ml, yielded the PBMCs. Sequencing input: blood. The sequence was obtained from a man aged 18 to 35 with Graves' ophthalmopathy. This chain links TRBV2 with TRBJ1-2, with D hard to call. The CDR3 reads CASKGMNYGYTF. CDR3 in DNA: TGTGCCAGCAAAGGGATGAACTATGGCTACACCTTC.